This passage covers 5 T cell receptor beta chains from one sample sequenced in a study of blood T cells in healthy people across ages. Combining a sample-barcoded 5' primer with a J-beta primer mix, a second PCR ran for roughly 7 to 12 cycles. TCRdb independently ran MiXCR on the 5' RACE reads; one entry per CDR3 protein. The sample yields hundreds of thousands of distinct CDR3 sequences, about 26% seen once. The sample was also reused in another study, on T cells of mothers and their children.

Sequenced: blood. The receptors shown here come from a boy between 5 and 17 years old in good health.

This sequence joins TRBV11-2 and TRBJ1-5, with D unclear. Germline lookup yields CDR1 SGHAT and CDR2 FQNNGV. V gave up 0 bases and J gave up 6 bases, with 6 bases separating them. The CDR3 spans 13 residues. CDR3 bases: TGTGCCAGCAGCTTAGAGGCGTCTCAGCCCCAGCATTTT. It encodes CASSLEASQPQHF.

This clonotype has only a few counts. Written as DNA, the CDR3 is TGCAGTGCTCTACGGACTAGGGCGGGGGAAGAGACCCAGTACTTC. This codes for CSALRTRAGEETQYF. The V gene is TRBV20-1, the J gene TRBJ2-5; 7 nucleotides agree with TRBD2. CDR3 length: 15 amino acids. V was pared by 5 bases and J by 3 bases, with 12 bases of the junction left unmatched. Germline CDR1 and CDR2: DFQATT and SNEGSKA (reference sequence).

The chain combines TRBV5-1 with TRBJ2-4, with 9 bases aligning to TRBD1. V lost 5 bases, J lost 0 bases, and 6 bases stayed unmatched. CDR1 is SGHRS and CDR2 is YFSETQ in the germline V gene. This CDR3 has 16 amino acids. This CDR3 is CASSAGTGLAKNIQYF. The DNA for the CDR3 is TGCGCCAGCAGTGCCGGGACAGGGCTAGCCAAAAACATTCAGTACTTC.

The sample holds a few counts of this clonotype. This sequence joins TRBV7-2 and TRBJ1-1; tentatively, D is TRBD1 (6 bases). Germline CDR1 and CDR2: SGHTA and FQGNSA. V was pared by 8 bases and J by 0 bases, with 13 bases between. The CDR3 runs 14 residues. The CDR3 reads CASVSGGLNTEAFF. In DNA, the CDR3 is TGTGCCAGCGTTTCGGGGGGCCTGAACACTGAAGCTTTCTTT.

This clonotype was seen more than once but under ten times. V gene TRBV25-1 combines with J gene TRBJ2-7; 13 nucleotides match TRBD2. Looked up from germline, CDR1 is MGHDK and CDR2 is SYGVNS. This CDR3 has 16 amino acids. V was clipped by 3 bases and J by 9 bases; unmatched bases: 11. The CDR3 coding sequence is TGTGCCAGCAGTGAGCCAGGGACTAGCGGGGTCTCCGGGCAGTACTTC. Translation gives CASSEPGTSGVSGQYF.